This T cell receptor (beta chain) came from a study of T cells in Graves' hyperthyroidism and ophthalmopathy. Study-level results: Most clonotypes that expanded in the thyroid above 0.001 also showed up in blood.

This clonotype was counted ten times or more. Its target is unknown. The CDR3 spans 15 residues. V lost 4 bases to trimming and J lost 4 bases, with 14 bases between them. The germline V gene has CDR1 SGHTA and CDR2 FQGNSA. Amplified TCR beta CDR3 regions derived from RNA transcripts. HTBI primers were used for first-round RT-PCR of the TCR CDR3. TCRdb independently ran MiXCR on the multiplex PCR reads; one entry per CDR3 protein. The sample holds hundreds of thousands of distinct CDR3 sequences, roughly 15% seen once. Sequenced material: blood. This TCR was sampled from a woman in her thirties or forties with Graves' ophthalmopathy. V gene TRBV7-2 combines with J gene TRBJ2-4; D is uncertain. CDR3 DNA: TGTGCCAGCAGCTACCGGTTCGCAGGAAAAAACATTCAGTACTTC. Its translation: CASSYRFAGKNIQYF.